Each of the 21 T cell receptor beta chains below was sequenced from the same sample in a study of Graves' ophthalmopathy and Graves' hyperthyroidism. RNA transcripts served as template for amplifying TCR beta CDR3 sequences. The first-round RT-PCR employed HTBI primers together with the Qiagen OneStep RT-PCR kit. A multiplex PCR was then performed as the second round. Each CDR3 protein is one row after TCRdb ran MiXCR on the multiplex PCR reads. The table shows hundreds of thousands of distinct CDR3 sequences, with about two fifths occurring only once. Input material: peripheral blood. Receptors were obtained from an adult man with Graves' ophthalmopathy.

The chain has TRBV5-1 and TRBJ1-4; TRBD1 is a possible D gene (5 bases). V lost 1 base, J lost 1 base, and 11 bases lay in between. The CDR3 spans 16 residues. Germline CDR1 is SGHRS and CDR2 is YFSETQ. CDR3 sequence (DNA): TGCGCCAGCAGCTTGACAGGCTATGGAACTAATGAAAAACTGTTTTTT. Translating gives CASSLTGYGTNEKLFF.

This clonotype was recorded at least ten times. The chain carries TRBV7-9 and TRBJ2-7; D is possibly TRBD1 (6 bases). Germline V gives CDR1 SEHNR, CDR2 FQNEAQ (reference sequence). The V and J ends lost 5 bases and 2 bases respectively, with 16 bases between them. The CDR3 contains 15 residues. CDR3 in DNA: TGTGCCAGCAGCCTACAGACAGGCGAAACCTACGAGCAGTACTTC. Amino acids: CASSLQTGETYEQYF.

This clonotype has a handful of counts. V usage is TRBV20-1 and J usage is TRBJ1-3; 8 bases line up with TRBD1. CDR3 length equals 15 residues. Per the germline V gene, CDR1 is DFQATT and CDR2 is SNEGSKA (reference sequence). The J segment lost 9 bases and the V segment lost 3 bases, leaving 13 bases of the junction unmatched. The CDR3 protein is CSASLPRGLGRTIYF. The CDR3 DNA reads as TGCAGTGCTAGCTTACCCAGGGGGCTTGGGCGCACCATATATTTT.

V gene TRBV10-2 combines with J gene TRBJ2-5, with TRBD1 matching over 8 bases. There are 14 residues in the CDR3. Germline loops: CDR1 WSHSY, CDR2 SAAADI. J lost 5 bases, V lost 7 bases, and 9 bases had no gene match. The DNA of the CDR3 is TGCGCCAGCAAGGCGACAGGGGTTACGGAGACCCAGTACTTC. Translating gives CASKATGVTETQYF.

The chain couples TRBV7-9 to TRBJ1-1, with D uncertain. The length of the CDR3 is 12 residues. V lost 1 base and J 7 bases, leaving 7 bases between the germline ends. CDR1 is SEHNR and CDR2 is FQNEAQ in the germline V gene (reference sequence). CDR3 residues: CASSLEENEAFF. The CDR3 bases are TGTGCCAGCAGCTTAGAAGAGAATGAAGCTTTCTTT.

In regard to this clonotype: A single base separates this from a much larger clone, so it may be a read error. The J gene is TRBJ1-1, the V gene TRBV20-1; 8 bases fit TRBD1. The CDR3 runs 13 residues. Unmatched junction bases numbered 8, after V lost 5 bases and J lost 6 bases. Germline-derived CDR1 and CDR2 are DFQATT and SNEGSKA (reference sequence). The CDR3 nucleotides are TGCAGTGCTTGGGAATGGACAGGGTCTGAAGCTTTCTTT. It yields the protein CSAWEWTGSEAFF.

This CDR3 is CSASSEPGPETQYF. The CDR3 region has the DNA TGCAGTGCCAGCAGCGAGCCAGGGCCGGAGACCCAGTACTTC. V is TRBV20-1 and J is TRBJ2-5; TRBD1 is a possible D gene (5 bases). The length of the CDR3 is 14 residues. Germline CDR1 DFQATT, CDR2 SNEGSKA (reference sequence). V lost 6 bases and J lost 5, with 19 bases in between.

This clonotype has a count of ten or more. The chain carries TRBV19 and TRBJ1-1, with a tentative D call TRBD1 (6 bases). The CDR3 has 15 amino acids. Trimming cost V 1 base and J 0 bases, with 9 bases left between them. Germline V CDR1 and CDR2: LNHDA, SQIVND (reference sequence). This CDR3 reads CASSIGTAVNTEAFF. The CDR3 DNA reads TGTGCCAGTAGTATAGGGACAGCAGTGAACACTGAAGCTTTCTTT.

Ten or more counts support this clonotype. The chain recombines TRBV10-3 with TRBJ2-6; 7 nucleotides align to TRBD1. Germline V gene data show CDR1 as ENHRY and CDR2 as SYGVKD. The CDR3 is 17 amino acids. With V trimmed by 10 bases and J by 0 bases, 12 bases remained unmatched. CDR3 in DNA: TGTGCCAGCATTTCGGACAGGACCAGCTCTGGGGCCAACGTCCTGACTTTC. Translating gives CASISDRTSSGANVLTF.

CDR3 sequence reads: CASSLSRRENTGEQYF. The DNA for the CDR3 is TGTGCCAGCAGCTTAAGTCGCAGAGAGAACACCGGGGAGCAGTACTTC. The chain uses TRBV7-9 and TRBJ2-7, with D uncertain. Between the trimmed V and J ends, which lost 2 bases and 7 bases, there was a span of 21 bases. CDR3 length: 16 residues. The germline gives CDR1 SEHNR, CDR2 FQNEAQ (reference sequence).

The chain couples TRBV7-9 to TRBJ1-3; the match to TRBD1 covers 9 bases. There are 15 residues in the CDR3. The germline V gene encodes CDR1 SEHNR and CDR2 FQNEAQ (reference sequence). With V trimmed by 7 bases and J by 2 bases, 6 bases remained unmatched. This chain's CDR3 is CASNQRQGAGNTIYF. CDR3 bases: TGTGCCAGCAACCAACGACAGGGGGCTGGAAACACCATATATTTT.

This clonotype was seen many times. J is TRBJ2-5 and V is TRBV7-9; D perhaps matches TRBD2 (5 bases). The CDR3 totals 13 residues. Trimming pared 3 bases from V and 4 bases from J, leaving 9 bases between. Germline V gene lookup returns CDR1 SEHNR and CDR2 FQNEAQ (reference sequence). The CDR3 region is CASSFEGVETQYF. The CDR3 coding sequence is TGTGCCAGCAGCTTCGAGGGAGTAGAGACCCAGTACTTC. The full variable domain, in which reference TRBV7-9 and TRBJ2-5 provide the parts outside the CDR3, is DTGVSQNPRHKITKRGQNVTFRCDPISEHNRLYWYRQTLGQGPEFLTYFQNEAQLEKSRLLSDRFSAERPKGSFSTLEIQRTEQGDSAMYLCASSFEGVETQYFGPGTRLLVL.

This clonotype was seen a handful of times. The chain couples TRBV10-3 to TRBJ2-1; TRBD2 matches at 8 bases. V dropped 6 bases and J dropped 8; count of bases not matched to a gene: 6. Germline-derived CDR1 and CDR2 are ENHRY and SYGVKD. The CDR3 contains 13 residues. The CDR3 DNA follows: TGTGCCATCAGCCAGGGGACTAGGGATGAGCAGTTCTTC. This encodes CAISQGTRDEQFF.

The CDR3 DNA sequence: TGTGCCAGTAGTAATCCGGGACAGGGGTATGAAAAACTGTTTTTT. Translated: CASSNPGQGYEKLFF. The gene calls are TRBV19 and TRBJ1-4, with 10 bases matching TRBD1. V trimming: 4 bases; J trimming: 6 bases; junction bases outside the gene matches: 5. This CDR3 comprises 15 residues. The germline gives CDR1 LNHDA, CDR2 SQIVND (reference sequence).

This clonotype was picked up many times. This sequence joins TRBV2 and TRBJ1-4; a possible D gene is TRBD1 (5 bases). Trimming cost V 1 base and J 7 bases, with 16 bases left between them. The germline CDR1 and CDR2 sequences are SNHLY and FYNNEI. The CDR3 spans 16 residues. This chain's CDR3 is CASSEGQRGGGEKLFF. The CDR3 bases are TGTGCCAGCAGTGAAGGGCAGAGGGGAGGCGGTGAAAAACTGTTTTTT.

This clonotype was seen ten or more times. J is TRBJ2-7 and V is TRBV9, with no clear D. Germline V CDR1 and CDR2: SGDLS, YYNGEE. V was clipped by 2 bases and J by 3 bases, with 9 bases between them. The CDR3 has 13 residues. The CDR3 nucleotides are TGTGCCAGCAGCGTTGGTAACCACTACGAGCAGTACTTC. The encoded protein is CASSVGNHYEQYF.

The chain employs TRBV6-6 and TRBJ2-5, with unresolved D. Trimming left V 3 bases short and J 2 bases short, with 10 bases between. This CDR3 is 14 amino acids long. Germline-derived CDR1 and CDR2 are MNHNY and SVGAGI (reference sequence). The CDR3 coding sequence is TGTGCCAGCAGTTATGACGGATTACAAGAGACCCAGTACTTC. Encoded protein: CASSYDGLQETQYF.

This clonotype was counted between two and nine times. V is TRBV5-1 and J is TRBJ1-1; D gene uncertain. The V gene's germline CDR1 is SGHRS and CDR2 YFSETQ. The CDR3 runs 15 residues. V lost 1 base and J 1 base, leaving 11 bases between the germline ends. Here the CDR3 reads CASSLRQLENTEAFF. The CDR3 DNA follows: TGCGCCAGCAGCTTGAGGCAGCTAGAGAACACTGAAGCTTTCTTT.

Notes on this clonotype: This sequence may be a read error, since a much larger clone differs from it by one base. V gene TRBV5-1 combines with J gene TRBJ1-1; a possible D gene is TRBD1 (6 bases). V was trimmed by 0 bases and J by 7 bases, leaving 13 bases between them. CDR1 and CDR2 from the germline V gene are SGHRS and YFSETQ. This CDR3 region has 14 residues. CDR3 protein: CASSLVQGTFEAFF. In DNA, the CDR3 is TGCGCCAGCAGCTTGGTGCAGGGGACCTTTGAAGCTTTCTTT.

The chain is built from TRBV9 and TRBJ2-6; D gene uncertain. Looked up from germline, CDR1 is SGDLS and CDR2 is YYNGEE. This CDR3 has 16 amino acids. V was clipped by 4 bases and J by 3 bases, with 14 bases between them. As DNA, the CDR3 is TGTGCCAGCAGCCCCCGTGAGGCGCTTGGGGCCAACGTCCTGACTTTC. It codes for CASSPREALGANVLTF.

V gene TRBV29-1 combines with J gene TRBJ1-4, with 8 bases identical to TRBD1. The CDR3 spans 14 residues. Germline CDR1 SQVTM, CDR2 ANQGSEA. The trim removed 3 bases at V and 7 bases at J, leaving 7 bases unmatched. The CDR3 coding sequence is TGCAGCGTTGATACAGGGGGGCTTGGTGAAAAACTGTTTTTT. Its protein is CSVDTGGLGEKLFF. Filled out from reference TRBV29-1 and TRBJ1-4, the complete variable domain reads SAVISQKPSRDICQRGTSLTIQCQVDSQVTMMFWYRQQPGQSLTLIATANQGSEATYESGFVIDKFPISRPNLTFSTLTVSNMSPEDSSIYLCSVDTGGLGEKLFFGSGTQLSVL.